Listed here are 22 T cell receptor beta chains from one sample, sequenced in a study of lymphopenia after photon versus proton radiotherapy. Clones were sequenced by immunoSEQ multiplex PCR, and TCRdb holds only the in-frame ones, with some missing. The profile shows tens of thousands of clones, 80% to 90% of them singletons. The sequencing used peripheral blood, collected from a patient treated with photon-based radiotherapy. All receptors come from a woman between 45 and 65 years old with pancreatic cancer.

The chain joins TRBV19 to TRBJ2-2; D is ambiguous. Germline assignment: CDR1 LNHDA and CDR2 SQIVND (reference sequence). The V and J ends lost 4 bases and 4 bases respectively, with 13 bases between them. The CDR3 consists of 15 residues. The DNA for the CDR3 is TGTGCCAGTAGTAAGGCAGTGCGCGTCACCGGGGAGCTGTTTTTT. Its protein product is CASSKAVRVTGELFF.

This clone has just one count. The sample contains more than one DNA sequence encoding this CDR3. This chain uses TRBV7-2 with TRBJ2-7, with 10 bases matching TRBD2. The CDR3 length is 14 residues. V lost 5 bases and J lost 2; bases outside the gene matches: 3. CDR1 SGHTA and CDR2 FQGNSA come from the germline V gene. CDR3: CASSPSGSPYEQYF. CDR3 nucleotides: TGTGCCAGCAGCCCTAGCGGGAGTCCCTACGAGCAGTACTTC.

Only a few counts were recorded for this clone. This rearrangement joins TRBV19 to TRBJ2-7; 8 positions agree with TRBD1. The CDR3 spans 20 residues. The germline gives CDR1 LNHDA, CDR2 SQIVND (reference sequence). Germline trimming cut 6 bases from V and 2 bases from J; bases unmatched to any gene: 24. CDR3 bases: TGTGCCAGTAGCCCACTCCCCCGTCCCGCCGGGACAGGTTCAACCTACGAGCAGTACTTC. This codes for CASSPLPRPAGTGSTYEQYF.

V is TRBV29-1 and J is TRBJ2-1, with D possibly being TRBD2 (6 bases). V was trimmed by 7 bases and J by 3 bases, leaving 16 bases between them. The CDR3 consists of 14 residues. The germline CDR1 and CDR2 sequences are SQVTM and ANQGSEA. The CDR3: CSANRPGDYNEQFF. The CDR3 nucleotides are TGCAGCGCAAACCGACCGGGGGACTACAATGAGCAGTTCTTC.

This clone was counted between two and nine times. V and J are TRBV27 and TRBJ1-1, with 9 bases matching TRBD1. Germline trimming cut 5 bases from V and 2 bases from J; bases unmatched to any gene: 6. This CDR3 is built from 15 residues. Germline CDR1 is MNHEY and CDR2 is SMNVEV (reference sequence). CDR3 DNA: TGTGCCAGCAGTGACGGGACAGGGCCCAACACTGAAGCTTTCTTT. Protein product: CASSDGTGPNTEAFF.

This CDR3 is CASSAYRTQETQYF. The DNA for the CDR3 is TGCGCCAGCAGCGCCTACAGGACTCAAGAGACCCAGTACTTC. This sequence joins TRBV5-1 and TRBJ2-5; either TRBD1 or TRBD2 may supply D (5 bases each). Germline-derived CDR1 and CDR2 are SGHRS and YFSETQ. Trimming pared 4 bases from V and 2 bases from J, leaving 12 bases between. The CDR3 consists of 14 residues.

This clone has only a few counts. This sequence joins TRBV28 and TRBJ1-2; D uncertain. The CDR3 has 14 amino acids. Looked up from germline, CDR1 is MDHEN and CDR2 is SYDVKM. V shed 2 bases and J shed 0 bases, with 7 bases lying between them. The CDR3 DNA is TGTGCCAGCAGTTTAGGCTTTGCTAACTATGGCTACACCTTC. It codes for CASSLGFANYGYTF.

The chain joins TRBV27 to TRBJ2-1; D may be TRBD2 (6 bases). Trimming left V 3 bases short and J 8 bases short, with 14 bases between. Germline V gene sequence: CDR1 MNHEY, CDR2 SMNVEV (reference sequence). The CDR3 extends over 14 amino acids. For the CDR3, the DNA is TGTGCCAGCAGTTTGACGGGAGCTCCCGATGAGCAGTTCTTC. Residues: CASSLTGAPDEQFF.

Here the CDR3 reads CASSFSGPVSNEQFF. In DNA, the CDR3 is TGTGCCAGCAGTTTTTCGGGGCCCGTATCGAATGAGCAGTTCTTC. V and J are TRBV28 and TRBJ2-1; D possibly matches TRBD1 or TRBD2 (5 bases each). The CDR3 runs to 15 residues. V shed 3 bases and J shed 7 bases, with 16 bases lying between them. The germline V gene has CDR1 MDHEN and CDR2 SYDVKM.

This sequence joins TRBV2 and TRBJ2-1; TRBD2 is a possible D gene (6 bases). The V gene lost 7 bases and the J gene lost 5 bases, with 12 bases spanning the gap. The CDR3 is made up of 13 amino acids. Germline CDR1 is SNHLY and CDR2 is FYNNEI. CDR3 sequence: CASKASANNEQFF. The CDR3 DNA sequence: TGTGCCAGCAAGGCTAGCGCGAACAATGAGCAGTTCTTC.

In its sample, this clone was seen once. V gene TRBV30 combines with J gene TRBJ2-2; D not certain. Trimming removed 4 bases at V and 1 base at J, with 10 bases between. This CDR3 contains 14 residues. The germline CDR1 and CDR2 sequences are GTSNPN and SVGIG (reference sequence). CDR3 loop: CAWIVDLNTGELFF. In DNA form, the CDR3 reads TGTGCCTGGATTGTGGACCTGAACACCGGGGAGCTGTTTTTT.

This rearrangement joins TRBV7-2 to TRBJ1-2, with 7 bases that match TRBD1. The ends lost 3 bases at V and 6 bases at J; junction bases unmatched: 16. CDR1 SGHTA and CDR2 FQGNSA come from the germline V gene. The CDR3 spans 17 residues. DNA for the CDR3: TGTGCCAGCAGCTTTCCTCGACAGGGCCCTCGGCCCGATGGCTACACCTTC. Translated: CASSFPRQGPRPDGYTF.

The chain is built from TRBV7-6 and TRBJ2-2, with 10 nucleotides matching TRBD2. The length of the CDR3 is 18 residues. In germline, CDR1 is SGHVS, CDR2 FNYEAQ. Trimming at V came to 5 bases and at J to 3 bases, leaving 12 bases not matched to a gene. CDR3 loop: CASSARPSGSGDTGELFF. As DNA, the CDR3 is TGTGCCAGCAGCGCGAGGCCTAGCGGGAGTGGGGACACCGGGGAGCTGTTTTTT.

The DNA of the CDR3 is TGTGCCAGCAGCGTAGTGGCGGGGACGAACACCGGGGAGCTGTTTTTT. This gives the protein CASSVVAGTNTGELFF. This chain uses TRBV9 with TRBJ2-2; TRBD2 is a possible D gene (6 bases). The V end lost 0 bases, the J end lost 0 bases, and 9 bases lay between the germline ends. The CDR3 spans 16 residues. In germline, CDR1 is SGDLS, CDR2 YYNGEE.

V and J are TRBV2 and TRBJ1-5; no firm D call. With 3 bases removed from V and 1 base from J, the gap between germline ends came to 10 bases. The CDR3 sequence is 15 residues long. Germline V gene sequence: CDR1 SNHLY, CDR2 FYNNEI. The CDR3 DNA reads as TGTGCCAGCAGTGATTCCCAAACCAGCAATCAGCCCCAGCATTTT. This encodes CASSDSQTSNQPQHF.

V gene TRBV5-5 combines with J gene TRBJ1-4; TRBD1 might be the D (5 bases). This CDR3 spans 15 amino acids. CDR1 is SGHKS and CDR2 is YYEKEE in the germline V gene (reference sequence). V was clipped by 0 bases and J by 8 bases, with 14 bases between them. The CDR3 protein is CASSLAGTAAEKLFF. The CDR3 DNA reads TGTGCCAGCAGCTTGGCCGGGACCGCGGCGGAAAAACTGTTTTTT.

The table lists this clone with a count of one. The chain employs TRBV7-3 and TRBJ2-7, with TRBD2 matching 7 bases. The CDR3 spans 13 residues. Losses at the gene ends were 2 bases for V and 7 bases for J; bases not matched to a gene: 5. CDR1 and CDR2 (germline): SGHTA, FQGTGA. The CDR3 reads CASSLLTGGEQYF. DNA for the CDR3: TGTGCCAGCAGCTTATTAACCGGGGGGGAGCAGTACTTC.

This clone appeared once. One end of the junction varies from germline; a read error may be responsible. For the CDR3, the DNA is TGTGCCTGGAGTCCAACAAACCCCCCAGGGGGCAAGCAGCCCCAGCATTTT. Its protein is CAWSPTNPPGGKQPQHF. The J gene is TRBJ1-5, the V gene TRBV30; 8 bases agree with TRBD1. The germline V gene has CDR1 GTSNPN and CDR2 SVGIG (reference sequence). This CDR3 is built from 17 residues.

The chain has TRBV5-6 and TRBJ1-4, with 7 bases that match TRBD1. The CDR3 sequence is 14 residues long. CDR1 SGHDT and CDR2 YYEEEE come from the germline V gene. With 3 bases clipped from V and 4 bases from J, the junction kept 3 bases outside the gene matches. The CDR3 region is CASSYRGINEKLFF. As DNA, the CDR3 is TGTGCCAGCAGCTACAGGGGAATTAATGAAAAACTGTTTTTT.

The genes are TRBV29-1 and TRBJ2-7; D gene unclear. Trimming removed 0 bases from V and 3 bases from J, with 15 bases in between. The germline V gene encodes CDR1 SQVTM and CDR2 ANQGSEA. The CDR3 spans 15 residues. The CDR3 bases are TGCAGCGTTGAAGATCTTACCGGGTTCGGCTACGAGCAGTACTTC. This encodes CSVEDLTGFGYEQYF.

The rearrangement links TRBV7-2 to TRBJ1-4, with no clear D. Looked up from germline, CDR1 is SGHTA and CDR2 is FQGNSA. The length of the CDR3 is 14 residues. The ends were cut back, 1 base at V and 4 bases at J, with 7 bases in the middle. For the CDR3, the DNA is TGTGCCAGCAGCTTAGACAGACGTAATGAAAAACTGTTTTTT. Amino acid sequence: CASSLDRRNEKLFF.

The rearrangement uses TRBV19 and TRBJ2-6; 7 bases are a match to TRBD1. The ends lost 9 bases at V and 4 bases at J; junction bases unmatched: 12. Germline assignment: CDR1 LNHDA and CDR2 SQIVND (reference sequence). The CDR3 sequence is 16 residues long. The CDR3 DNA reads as TGTGCCAGCGCGAACCGAAGGGGGCGAGGGGCCAACGTCCTGACTTTC. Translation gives CASANRRGRGANVLTF.